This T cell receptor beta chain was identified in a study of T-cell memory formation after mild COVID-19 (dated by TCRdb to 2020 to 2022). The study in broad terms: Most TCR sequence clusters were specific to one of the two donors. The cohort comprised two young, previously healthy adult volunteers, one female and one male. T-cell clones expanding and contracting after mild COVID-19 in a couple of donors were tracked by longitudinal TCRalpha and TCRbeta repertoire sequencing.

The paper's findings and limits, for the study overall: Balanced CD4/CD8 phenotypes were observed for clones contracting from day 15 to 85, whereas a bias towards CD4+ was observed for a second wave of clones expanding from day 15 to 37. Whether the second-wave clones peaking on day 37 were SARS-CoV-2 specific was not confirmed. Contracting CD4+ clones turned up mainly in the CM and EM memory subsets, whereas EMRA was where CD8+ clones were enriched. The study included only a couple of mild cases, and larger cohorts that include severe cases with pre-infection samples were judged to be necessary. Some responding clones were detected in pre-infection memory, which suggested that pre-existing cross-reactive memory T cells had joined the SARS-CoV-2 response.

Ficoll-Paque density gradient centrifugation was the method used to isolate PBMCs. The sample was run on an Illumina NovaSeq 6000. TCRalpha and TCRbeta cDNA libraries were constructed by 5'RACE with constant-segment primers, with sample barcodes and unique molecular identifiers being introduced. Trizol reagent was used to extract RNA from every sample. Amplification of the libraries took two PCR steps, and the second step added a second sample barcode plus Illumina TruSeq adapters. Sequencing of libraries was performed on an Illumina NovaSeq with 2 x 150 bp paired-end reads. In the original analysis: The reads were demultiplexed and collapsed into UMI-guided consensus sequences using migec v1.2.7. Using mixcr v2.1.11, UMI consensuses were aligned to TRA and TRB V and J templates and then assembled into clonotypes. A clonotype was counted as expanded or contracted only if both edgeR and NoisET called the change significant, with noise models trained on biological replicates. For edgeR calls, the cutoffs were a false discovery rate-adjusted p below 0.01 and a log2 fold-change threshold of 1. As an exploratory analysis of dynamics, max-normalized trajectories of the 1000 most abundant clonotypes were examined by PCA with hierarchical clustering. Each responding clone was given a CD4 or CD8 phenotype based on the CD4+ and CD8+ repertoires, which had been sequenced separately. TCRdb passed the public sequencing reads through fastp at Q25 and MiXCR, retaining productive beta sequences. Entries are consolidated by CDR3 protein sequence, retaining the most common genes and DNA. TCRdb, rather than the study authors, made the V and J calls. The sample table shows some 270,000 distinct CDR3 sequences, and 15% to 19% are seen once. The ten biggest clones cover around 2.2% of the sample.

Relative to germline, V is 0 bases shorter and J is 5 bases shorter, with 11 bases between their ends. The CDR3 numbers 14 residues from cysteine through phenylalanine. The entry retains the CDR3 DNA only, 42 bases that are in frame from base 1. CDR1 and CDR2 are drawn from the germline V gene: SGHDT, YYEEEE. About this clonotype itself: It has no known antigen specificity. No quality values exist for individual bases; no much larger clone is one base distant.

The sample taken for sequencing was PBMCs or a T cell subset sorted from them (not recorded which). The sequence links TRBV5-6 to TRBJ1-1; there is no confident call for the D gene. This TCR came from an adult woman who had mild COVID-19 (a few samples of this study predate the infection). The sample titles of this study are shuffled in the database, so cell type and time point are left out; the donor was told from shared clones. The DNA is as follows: TGTGCCAGCAGCTTGGGCCAGAGAGGTACTGAAGCTTTCTTT. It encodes CASSLGQRGTEAFF.